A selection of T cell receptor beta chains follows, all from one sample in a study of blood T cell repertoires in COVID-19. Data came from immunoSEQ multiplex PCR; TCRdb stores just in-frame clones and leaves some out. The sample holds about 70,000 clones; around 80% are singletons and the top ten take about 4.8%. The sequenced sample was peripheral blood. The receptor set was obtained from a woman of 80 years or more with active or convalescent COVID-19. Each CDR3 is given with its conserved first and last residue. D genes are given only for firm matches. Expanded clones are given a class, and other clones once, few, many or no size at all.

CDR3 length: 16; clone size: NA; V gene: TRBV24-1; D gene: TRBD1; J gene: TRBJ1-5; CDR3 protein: CATSTRTGRASQPQHF
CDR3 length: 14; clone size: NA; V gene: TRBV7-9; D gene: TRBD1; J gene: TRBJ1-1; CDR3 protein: CASSWGQGRSEAFF
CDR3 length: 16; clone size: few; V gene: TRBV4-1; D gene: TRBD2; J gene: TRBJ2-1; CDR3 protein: CASSQEAGDLYNEQFF
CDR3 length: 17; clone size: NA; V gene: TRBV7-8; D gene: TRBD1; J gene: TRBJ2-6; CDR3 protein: CASSLGTGFFGANVLTF
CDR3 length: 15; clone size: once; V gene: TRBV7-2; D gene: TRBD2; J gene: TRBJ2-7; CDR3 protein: CASSGGGLDSYEQYF
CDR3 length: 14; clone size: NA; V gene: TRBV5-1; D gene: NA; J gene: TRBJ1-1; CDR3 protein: CASSLMTADTEAFF
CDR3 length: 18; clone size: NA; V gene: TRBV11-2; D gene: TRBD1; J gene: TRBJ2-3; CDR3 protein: CASSLGLRDRGLADTQYF
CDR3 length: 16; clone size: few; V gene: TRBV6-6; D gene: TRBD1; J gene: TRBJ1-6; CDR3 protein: CASTDALGTGVSPLHF
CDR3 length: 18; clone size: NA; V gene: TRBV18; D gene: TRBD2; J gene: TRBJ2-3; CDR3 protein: CASSPLGTSGKGPDTQYF
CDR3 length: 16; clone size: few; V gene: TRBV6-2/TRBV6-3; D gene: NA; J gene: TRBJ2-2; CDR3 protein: CASSPMRTANTGELFF
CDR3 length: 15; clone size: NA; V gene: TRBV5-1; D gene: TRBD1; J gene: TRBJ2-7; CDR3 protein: CASSLVSGGGYEQYF
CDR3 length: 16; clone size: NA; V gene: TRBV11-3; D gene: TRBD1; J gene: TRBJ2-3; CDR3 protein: CASSLATGANTDTQYF
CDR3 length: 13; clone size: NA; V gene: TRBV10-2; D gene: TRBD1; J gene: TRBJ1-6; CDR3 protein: CASNGQGGSPLHF
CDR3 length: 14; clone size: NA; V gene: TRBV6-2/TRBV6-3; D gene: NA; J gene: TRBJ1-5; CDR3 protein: CASSYSLVRQPQHF
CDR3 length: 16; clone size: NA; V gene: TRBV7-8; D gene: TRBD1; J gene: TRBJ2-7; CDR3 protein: CASRENRDRGPYEQYF
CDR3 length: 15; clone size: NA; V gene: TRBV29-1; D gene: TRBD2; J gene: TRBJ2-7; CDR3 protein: CSVVVLAGKSYEQYF
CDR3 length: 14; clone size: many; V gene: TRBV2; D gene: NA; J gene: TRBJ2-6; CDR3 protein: CASGGTAGANVLTF
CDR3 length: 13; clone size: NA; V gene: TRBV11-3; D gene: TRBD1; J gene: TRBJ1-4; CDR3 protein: CASPGQTNEKLFF
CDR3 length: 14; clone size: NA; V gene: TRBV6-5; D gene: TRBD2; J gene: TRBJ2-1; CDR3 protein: CASSSPGLDNEQFF
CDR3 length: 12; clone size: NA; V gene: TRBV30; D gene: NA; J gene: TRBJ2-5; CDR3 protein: CAWSSGSETQYF
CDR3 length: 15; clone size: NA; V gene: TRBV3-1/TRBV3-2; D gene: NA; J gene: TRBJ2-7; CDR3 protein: CASSQDMAYYYEQYF
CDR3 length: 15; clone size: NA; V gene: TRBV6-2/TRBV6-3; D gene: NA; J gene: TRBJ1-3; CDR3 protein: CASSLGQTSGNTIYF
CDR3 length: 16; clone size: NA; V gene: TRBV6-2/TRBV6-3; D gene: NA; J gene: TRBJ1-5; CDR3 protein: CASSRRGAGGNQPQHF
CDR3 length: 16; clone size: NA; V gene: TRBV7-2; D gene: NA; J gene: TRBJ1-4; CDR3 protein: CASSLEGPKANEKLFF
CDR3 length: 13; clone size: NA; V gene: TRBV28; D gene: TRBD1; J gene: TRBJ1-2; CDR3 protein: CASRRDRGSGYTF
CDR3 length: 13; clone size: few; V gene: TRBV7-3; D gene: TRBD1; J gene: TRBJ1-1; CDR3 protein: CASSMDRGSEAFF
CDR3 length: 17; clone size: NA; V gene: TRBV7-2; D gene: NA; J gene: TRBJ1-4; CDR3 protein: CASSLRDSPTTNEKLFF
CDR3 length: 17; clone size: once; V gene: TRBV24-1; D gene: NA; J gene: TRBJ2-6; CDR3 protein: CATSDFAQGGGANVLTF
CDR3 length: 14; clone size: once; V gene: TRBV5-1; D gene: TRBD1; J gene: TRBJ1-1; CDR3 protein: CASSSGTGFTEAFF
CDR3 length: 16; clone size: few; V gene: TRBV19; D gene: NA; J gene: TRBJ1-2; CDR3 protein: CASSIGGRDRYYGYTF
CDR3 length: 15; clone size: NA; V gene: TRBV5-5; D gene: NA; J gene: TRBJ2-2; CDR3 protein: CASSRQGANTGELFF
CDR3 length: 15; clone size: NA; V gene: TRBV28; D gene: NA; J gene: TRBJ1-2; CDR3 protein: CASSLKFTVTWGYTF
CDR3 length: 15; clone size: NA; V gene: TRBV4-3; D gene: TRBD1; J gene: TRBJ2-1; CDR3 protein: CASSQEGQGYGEQFF
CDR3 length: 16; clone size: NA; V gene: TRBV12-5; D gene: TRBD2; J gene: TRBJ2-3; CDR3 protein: CASGLVLAGASDTQYF
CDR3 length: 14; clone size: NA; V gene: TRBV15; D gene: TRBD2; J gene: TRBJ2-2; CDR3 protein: CATSRARGGGELFF
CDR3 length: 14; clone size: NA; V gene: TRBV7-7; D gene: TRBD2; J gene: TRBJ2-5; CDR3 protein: CASSLGLAGETQYF
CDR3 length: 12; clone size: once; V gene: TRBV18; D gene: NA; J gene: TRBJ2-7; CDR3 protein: CASRGQSYEQYF
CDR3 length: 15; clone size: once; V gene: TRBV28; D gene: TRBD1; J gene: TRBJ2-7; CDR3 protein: CASSLWQGVTYEQYF
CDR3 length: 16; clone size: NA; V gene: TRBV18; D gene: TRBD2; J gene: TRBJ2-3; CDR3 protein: CASSPRSAGGADTQYF
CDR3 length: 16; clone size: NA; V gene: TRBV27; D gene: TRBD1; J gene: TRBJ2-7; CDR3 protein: CASSASRGLLNYEQYF
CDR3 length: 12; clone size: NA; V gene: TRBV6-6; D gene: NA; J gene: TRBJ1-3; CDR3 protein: CASSQGVNTIYF
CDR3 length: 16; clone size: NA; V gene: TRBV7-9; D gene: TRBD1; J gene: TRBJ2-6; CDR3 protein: CASSLGTGTGANVLTF
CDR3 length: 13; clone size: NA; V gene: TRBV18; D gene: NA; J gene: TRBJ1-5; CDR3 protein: CASSPGARQPQHF
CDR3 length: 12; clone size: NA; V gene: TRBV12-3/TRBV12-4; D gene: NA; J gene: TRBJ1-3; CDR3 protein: CASSLREHTIYF
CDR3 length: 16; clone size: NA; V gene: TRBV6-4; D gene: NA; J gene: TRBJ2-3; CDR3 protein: CASSDPYRDNTDTQYF
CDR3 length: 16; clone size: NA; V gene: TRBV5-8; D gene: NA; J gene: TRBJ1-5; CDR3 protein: CASSLGGGHQYQPQHF
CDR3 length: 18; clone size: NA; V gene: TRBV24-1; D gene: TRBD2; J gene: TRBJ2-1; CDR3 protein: CATSDSSGGARSYNEQFF
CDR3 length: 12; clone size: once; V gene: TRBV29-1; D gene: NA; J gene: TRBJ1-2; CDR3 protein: CSVGDTNYGYTF
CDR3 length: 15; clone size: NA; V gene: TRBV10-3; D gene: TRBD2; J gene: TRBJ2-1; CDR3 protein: CAISESGLAANEQFF
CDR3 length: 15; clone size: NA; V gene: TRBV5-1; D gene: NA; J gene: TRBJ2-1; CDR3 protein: CASSLIRFSYNEQFF
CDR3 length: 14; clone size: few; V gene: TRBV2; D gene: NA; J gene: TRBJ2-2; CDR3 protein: CASSVSGYTGELFF
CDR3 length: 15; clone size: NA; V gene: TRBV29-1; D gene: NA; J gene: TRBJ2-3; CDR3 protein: CSVEHRDQSTDTQYF
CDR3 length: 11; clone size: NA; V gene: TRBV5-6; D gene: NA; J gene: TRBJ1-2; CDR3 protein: CASSLRSGYTF
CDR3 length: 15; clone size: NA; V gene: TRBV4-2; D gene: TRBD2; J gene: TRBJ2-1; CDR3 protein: CASSHLAGAYNEQFF
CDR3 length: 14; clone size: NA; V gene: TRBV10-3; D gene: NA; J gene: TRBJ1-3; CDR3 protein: CAIREGQRGNTIYF
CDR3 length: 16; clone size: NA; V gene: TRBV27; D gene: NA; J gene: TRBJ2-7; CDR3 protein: CASSLKTVGSSYEQYF